The 17 T cell receptor beta chains given below trace back to one sample, sequenced in a study of T-cell memory formation after mild COVID-19. TCRdb fed the 5' RACE reads into MiXCR, producing one record per CDR3 protein. The sample carries over 450,000 distinct CDR3 sequences, about 20% recorded once. The material sequenced was PBMCs or a T cell subset sorted from them (not recorded which). All receptors derive from an adult woman who had mild COVID-19 (a few samples of this study predate the infection). Cell type and time point are not known.

V gene TRBV3-1 combines with J gene TRBJ1-1; D call uncertain. There are 12 residues in the CDR3. Trimming shortened V by 6 bases and J by 5 bases, and 10 bases separated the two germline ends. Germline V lookup: CDR1 LGHDT, CDR2 YNNKEL (reference sequence). The CDR3 DNA reads as TGTGCCAGCAGTCGATCTATTACTGAAGCTTTCTTT. This encodes CASSRSITEAFF.

The chain is built from TRBV18 and TRBJ2-1, with TRBD1 matching over 9 bases. The CDR3 extends over 16 amino acids. V lost 3 bases to trimming and J lost 10 bases; unmatched junction nucleotides: 13. Germline V gene data show CDR1 as KGHSH and CDR2 as LQKENI. Here the CDR3 DNA reads TGTGCCAGCTCACCCTCCGGGACAGGGAGATTCGGGGAGCAGTTCTTC. Translated: CASSPSGTGRFGEQFF.

The chain links TRBV7-2 to TRBJ1-5; D remains unclear. Germline loops: CDR1 SGHTA, CDR2 FQGNSA. This CDR3 has 15 residues. Trimming took 0 bases from V and 5 from J, leaving 11 bases between them. The CDR3 is CASSLAEKNHQPQHF. CDR3 DNA sequence: TGTGCCAGCAGCTTAGCGGAAAAAAATCATCAGCCCCAGCATTTT.

This clonotype was counted ten times or more. The DNA of the CDR3 is TGTGCCAGCAGCTTAGAACTAGCGGGAGGCAATGAGCAGTTCTTC. This encodes CASSLELAGGNEQFF. The chain has TRBV7-9 and TRBJ2-1; 12 nucleotides agree with TRBD2. CDR1 SEHNR and CDR2 FQNEAQ come from the germline V gene (reference sequence). Trimming took 1 base from V and 6 from J; bases not matched to a gene: 1. The CDR3 extends over 15 amino acids. Filled out from reference TRBV7-9 and TRBJ2-1, the complete variable domain reads DTGVSQNPRHKITKRGQNVTFRCDPISEHNRLYWYRQTLGQGPEFLTYFQNEAQLEKSRLLSDRFSAERPKGSFSTLEIQRTEQGDSAMYLCASSLELAGGNEQFFGPGTRLTVL.

This clonotype has a handful of counts. This chain connects TRBV20-1 to TRBJ2-3, with D unresolved. CDR1 and CDR2 (germline): DFQATT, SNEGSKA (reference sequence). The CDR3 totals 15 residues. The V end lost 6 bases, the J end lost 0 bases, and 16 bases lay between the germline ends. CDR3: CSALPFGESTDTQYF. CDR3 coding DNA: TGCAGTGCCCTTCCCTTCGGAGAAAGCACAGATACGCAGTATTTT.

This clonotype was counted ten times or more. The rearrangement uses TRBV4-3 and TRBJ2-3; D remains unclear. The CDR3 is 13 residues long. The germline V and J ends were trimmed by 7 bases and 3 bases, with 11 bases remaining between them. CDR1 is LGHNA, CDR2 YSLEER, per germline. The CDR3 loop reads CASTLLGTDTQYF. The CDR3 nucleotides read TGCGCCAGCACCCTCCTGGGGACAGATACGCAGTATTTT.

This chain joins TRBV9 and TRBJ2-5; D is unresolved. V was trimmed by 0 bases and J by 1 base, leaving 7 bases between them. The CDR3 has 14 amino acids. Germline V gene sequence: CDR1 SGDLS, CDR2 YYNGEE. The CDR3 DNA sequence: TGTGCCAGCAGCGTAGCGGTGGCCCAAGAGACCCAGTACTTC. The encoded protein is CASSVAVAQETQYF.

The sample holds a few counts of this clonotype. The J gene is TRBJ2-2, the V gene TRBV5-4; D not certain. Looked up from germline, CDR1 is SGHNT and CDR2 is YYREEE (reference sequence). V dropped 2 bases and J dropped 6 bases, with 5 bases sitting between them. The CDR3 has 12 amino acids. For the CDR3, the DNA is TGTGCCAGCAGCTTTCAGCCCGGGGAGCTGTTTTTT. Translation: CASSFQPGELFF.

The V call is TRBV25-1, the J call TRBJ1-5, with 7 bases that match TRBD1. The trim removed 2 bases at V and 0 bases at J, leaving 7 bases unmatched. This CDR3 has 17 residues. The germline CDR1 and CDR2 sequences are MGHDK and SYGVNS. CDR3 residues: CASSEGSTGVSNQPQHF. The CDR3 region has the DNA TGTGCCAGCAGTGAAGGATCTACAGGGGTTAGCAATCAGCCCCAGCATTTT.

This chain uses TRBV5-1 with TRBJ2-7; possibly TRBD1 or TRBD2 for D (5 bases each). V lost 4 bases, J lost 3 bases, and 20 bases lay in between. Germline lookup yields CDR1 SGHRS and CDR2 YFSETQ. The CDR3 spans 16 residues. CDR3 sequence (DNA): TGCGCCAGCAGCAGCCCGTTCCGAGGGGCCCACTACGAGCAGTACTTC. Amino acids: CASSSPFRGAHYEQYF.

This clonotype occurred a few times. V and J are TRBV6-2 or TRBV6-3 and TRBJ2-7; no clear D. Germline CDR1 MNHEY, CDR2 SVGEGT. This CDR3 has 11 residues. The ends were cut back, 0 bases at V and 6 bases at J, with 3 bases in the middle. CDR3 in amino acids: CASSYSLEQYF. DNA of the CDR3: TGTGCCAGCAGTTACTCCCTCGAGCAGTACTTC.

This sequence joins TRBV12-3 or TRBV12-4 and TRBJ1-4; D is unclear. V dropped 1 base and J dropped 8 bases, with 14 bases sitting between them. This CDR3 contains 15 residues. The CDR3 nucleotides are TGTGCCAGCAGTTTAGGTTTGAGAGAGCGGGAAAAACTGTTTTTT. It yields the protein CASSLGLREREKLFF.

J is TRBJ2-2 and V is TRBV10-3; D is perhaps TRBD1 (6 bases). V dropped 6 bases and J dropped 1 base, with 6 bases sitting between them. Germline lookup yields CDR1 ENHRY and CDR2 SYGVKD. The CDR3 consists of 13 residues. This chain's CDR3 is CAIRTGNTGELFF. In nucleotides, the CDR3 is TGTGCCATCAGGACAGGGAACACCGGGGAGCTGTTTTTT.

The chain carries TRBV4-2 and TRBJ1-2, with D maybe TRBD1 (5 bases). This CDR3 spans 15 amino acids. Germline lookup yields CDR1 LGHNA and CDR2 YNFKEQ. V lost 3 bases, J lost 4 bases, and 15 bases lay in between. In DNA form, the CDR3 reads TGTGCCAGCAGCCATACAGGCCGGTCCCCCTATGGCTACACCTTC. Its protein product is CASSHTGRSPYGYTF.

The CDR3 bases are TGCGCCAGCAGCCGTTCTTCGACAGGGAAAGAGACCCAGTACTTC. The encoded protein is CASSRSSTGKETQYF. The V call is TRBV5-1, the J call TRBJ2-5; 7 nucleotides align to TRBD1. Per germline, CDR1 SGHRS and CDR2 YFSETQ. CDR3 length: 15 amino acids. Germline trimming cut 4 bases from V and 3 bases from J; bases unmatched to any gene: 9.

The chain employs TRBV14 and TRBJ1-1, with D possibly matching TRBD1 (5 bases). The CDR3 totals 15 residues. Between the trimmed V and J ends, which lost 4 bases and 1 base, there was a span of 13 bases. Germline lookup yields CDR1 SGHDN and CDR2 FVKESK. CDR3 DNA: TGTGCCAGCAGCCTCACCGGGACTCAGAACACTGAAGCTTTCTTT. Protein product: CASSLTGTQNTEAFF.

This clonotype has more than one count but fewer than ten. The chain carries TRBV20-1 and TRBJ1-4; D might be TRBD1 (5 bases). V lost 0 bases, J lost 0 bases, and 11 bases lay in between. This CDR3 is built from 16 residues. Germline CDR1 and CDR2: DFQATT and SNEGSKA (reference sequence). CDR3 residues: CSARDQRDATNEKLFF. The DNA of the CDR3 is TGCAGTGCTAGAGATCAGAGGGACGCAACTAATGAAAAACTGTTTTTT.